This T cell receptor beta chain was obtained from a study of blood T cell repertoires in COVID-19 (dated by TCRdb to the early 2020s). For context, the study as a whole: Samples covering the acute and convalescent phases of COVID-19 were provided by collaborators in the United States, Italy and Spain. The prospective study material was composed of cDNA or gDNA derived from T cells, B-cell-depleted T cells, or PBMCs. Deeply sampled blood TCRbeta repertoires from subjects exposed to, actively infected with, or recovered from COVID-19 were included in the dataset. A freely available public database, intended as a resource for researchers studying the immune response to SARS-CoV-2, is where the repertoires were released. The samples were drawn from two sources: the first 160 participants of the ongoing ImmuneRACE study, and fewer than 1,500 subjects contributed by 6 global collaborators. A de-identified subject ID, COVID-19 status, age in years and sex were almost always included in the sample metadata. HLA class I and class II types, where available, came from metadata supplied by the sample provider rather than from assay-based typing. Summary of the overall study and its limitations: The quantity of clinical and demographic metadata differed by source and by participant and was supplied without curation.

In Seattle, one collaborating source enrolled patients while the infection was active and tracked those patients longitudinally over the course of disease. Whole blood was collected in K2EDTA tubes by collaborating institutions according to the institutions' own protocols. For TCRbeta analysis, collaborator samples were shipped as frozen whole blood, as isolated PBMCs, or as DNA extracted from either sample type. Notes on this clone: Which antigen it targets is not known. Nothing much larger sits one base from this clone, and base qualities are not available. Other nucleotide sequences from this sample produce the same CDR3.

The immunoSEQ Assay, a bias-controlled multiplex PCR, was used to amplify TCRbeta CDR3 regions from genomic DNA. The authors' analysis ran thus. The number of nucleated cells in each sample was estimated by amplification of reference gene primers within the assay. Sequence reads were collapsed and filtered to measure the absolute abundance of every unique TCRbeta CDR3 rearrangement. For each sample, productive Simpson clonality was calculated as the square root of Simpson's diversity index over productive rearrangements. TCRdb provides this immuneACCESS table in a form limited to in-frame rearrangements. Some clones are lacking; in checked studies, under half of them reflect an unresolved V gene, and why the rest are absent is not known. V and J calls and clone size are copied from that table; D and trimming were computed from the DNA. This sample gives 40,000 to 60,000 clones in total; 80% to 95% of them show up just once. The ten largest clones add up to around 1% of the sample.

This clonotype was obtained from a man aged 55 to 70 with COVID-19, enrolled during active disease. The sequenced material came from peripheral blood.

The DNA sequence reads TGTGCCAGCAGCACCCAGGGGGCTAATGAAAAACTGTTTTTT. Translated, it reads CASSTQGANEKLFF. The chain employs TRBV5-5 and TRBJ1-4, with 7 middle bases fitting TRBD1. Taken from cysteine to phenylalanine, the CDR3 has 14 residues. The kept DNA is CDR3 alone, 42 bases in frame from the first base. CDR1 is given as SGHKS and CDR2 as YYEKEE, both from the germline V gene (reference sequence). V lost 4 bases and J lost 3 bases, and the count of bases not matched to a germline gene is 3. This CDR3, with the reference TRBV5-5 and TRBJ1-4 proteins standing in past its ends, gives the full variable domain DAGVTQSPTHLIKTRGQQVTLRCSPISGHKSVSWYQQVLGQGPQFIFQYYEKEERGRGNFPDRFSARQFPNYSSELNVNALLLGDSALYLCASSTQGANEKLFFGSGTQLSVL.